The 11 T cell receptor beta chains listed next were all sequenced from one sample in a study of blood T cell repertoires in COVID-19 (dated by TCRdb to about 2020). Library creation used the immunoSEQ multiplex PCR assay. Here the immuneACCESS table is served through TCRdb, limited to in-frame sequences with V and J called. Missing clones are a known gap in these copies; in checked studies unresolved V genes cover under half, and the rest lacks a known reason. Within this sample are 250,000 to 300,000 clones, with around 90% of them counted one time only. The ten biggest clones cover around 2% of the sample. The sample taken for sequencing was PBMCs or T cells enriched from blood (not recorded which). These receptors came from a woman between 55 and 75 years old in a cohort exposed to, infected with or recovered from COVID-19 (not recorded which).

The V and J genes are TRBV14 and TRBJ2-5; D unclear. V dropped 1 base and J dropped 5 bases, with 5 bases sitting between them. Germline assignment: CDR1 SGHDN and CDR2 FVKESK. This CDR3 is 12 amino acids long. CDR3 region: CASSQVRETQYF. For the CDR3, the DNA is TGTGCCAGCAGCCAAGTCCGGGAGACCCAGTACTTC.

The chain employs TRBV15 and TRBJ1-3, with D tentatively TRBD1 (6 bases). Germline lookup yields CDR1 LNHNV and CDR2 YYDKDF (reference sequence). This CDR3 spans 15 amino acids. Trimming cost V 2 bases and J 4 bases, with 12 bases left between them. Here the CDR3 reads CATSRQTGVGNTIYF. The CDR3 DNA reads TGTGCCACCAGCAGACAGACAGGAGTCGGAAACACCATATATTTT.

The J gene is TRBJ2-3, the V gene TRBV30, with 10 nucleotides matching TRBD2. The germline gives CDR1 GTSNPN, CDR2 SVGIG (reference sequence). Trimming cost V 2 bases and J 4 bases; bases outside gene matches: 3. This CDR3 spans 14 amino acids. The CDR3 loop is CAWSPAGGADTQYF. The DNA for the CDR3 is TGTGCCTGGAGTCCAGCGGGAGGGGCAGATACGCAGTATTTT. Full variable domain (remainder filled in from reference TRBV30 and TRBJ2-3): SQTIHQWPATLVQPVGSPLSLECTVEGTSNPNLYWYRQAAGRGLQLLFYSVGIGQISSEVPQNLSASRPQDRQFILSSKKLLLSDSGFYLCAWSPAGGADTQYFGPGTRLTVL.

This chain uses TRBV5-1 with TRBJ2-3, with 8 bases lining up with TRBD2. The V gene end was trimmed by 2 bases and the J gene end by 5 bases; junction bases not matched to a gene: 10. The CDR3 length is 16 residues. Germline V gives CDR1 SGHRS, CDR2 YFSETQ. The DNA for the CDR3 is TGCGCCAGCAGCTTAACCGGGACTAGAATGGGAGATACGCAGTATTTT. Translated: CASSLTGTRMGDTQYF.

The CDR3 spells CASSLRGMRENIQYF. The CDR3 DNA follows: TGTGCCAGCAGCTTACGCGGGATGAGGGAAAACATTCAGTACTTC. The chain has TRBV7-2 and TRBJ2-4; maybe TRBD2 (6 bases). V was clipped by 2 bases and J by 5 bases, with 13 bases between them. This CDR3 region has 15 residues. CDR1 and CDR2 from the germline V gene are SGHTA and FQGNSA. Drawing the rest from reference TRBV7-2 and TRBJ2-4, the complete variable domain is GAGVSQSPSNKVTEKGKDVELRCDPISGHTALYWYRQSLGQGLEFLIYFQGNSAPDKSGLPSDRFSAERTGGSVSTLTIQRTQQEDSAVYLCASSLRGMRENIQYFGAGTRLSVL.

The J gene is TRBJ2-3, the V gene TRBV27, with a weak D call TRBD1 (6 bases). CDR3 length: 15 amino acids. Per germline, CDR1 MNHEY and CDR2 SMNVEV (reference sequence). V was shortened by 11 bases and J by 0 bases, with 18 bases between the two germline ends. The CDR3, as DNA: TGTGCCGCCAAACCGGGACACCTTAGCACAGATACGCAGTATTTT. This codes for CAAKPGHLSTDTQYF.

This rearrangement joins TRBV6-5 to TRBJ2-2, with 9 bases identical to TRBD1. V was pared by 6 bases and J by 3 bases, with 2 bases of the junction left unmatched. In germline, CDR1 is MNHEY, CDR2 SVGAGI. The CDR3 totals 14 residues. The CDR3 spells CASSRQGDTGELFF. The CDR3 region has the DNA TGTGCCAGCAGCCGACAGGGGGACACCGGGGAGCTGTTTTTT.

V gene TRBV7-3 combines with J gene TRBJ1-1; D remains ambiguous. The V end lost 3 bases, the J end lost 4 bases, and 12 bases lay between the germline ends. The V gene's germline CDR1 is SGHTA and CDR2 FQGTGA. The CDR3 runs 14 residues. CDR3 in amino acids: CASSLSGVGTEAFF. The CDR3 DNA reads as TGTGCCAGCAGCTTGTCCGGGGTGGGCACTGAAGCTTTCTTT.

V is TRBV28 and J is TRBJ1-2, with TRBD1 as a possible D gene (6 bases). Germline CDR1 is MDHEN and CDR2 is SYDVKM. Trimming removed 5 bases at V and 8 bases at J, with 21 bases between. The CDR3 is 15 residues long. The CDR3 sequence: CASSHGTLVLWGYTF. The CDR3 nucleotides are TGTGCCAGCAGTCACGGGACACTTGTTCTTTGGGGCTACACCTTC.

Only a few counts were recorded for this clone. J is TRBJ2-2 and V is TRBV30; D ambiguous. The germline V gene has CDR1 GTSNPN and CDR2 SVGIG (reference sequence). Trimming removed 3 bases at V and 4 bases at J, with 9 bases between. The CDR3 loop spans 13 amino acids. The CDR3: CAWRPYSTGELFF. The DNA for the CDR3 is TGTGCCTGGAGGCCCTATTCCACCGGGGAGCTGTTTTTT.

This chain joins TRBV28 and TRBJ1-5; D perhaps matches TRBD1 (6 bases). CDR1 MDHEN and CDR2 SYDVKM come from the germline V gene. The CDR3 consists of 14 residues. V was cut by 11 bases and J by 11 bases, with 25 bases left in between. The CDR3 nucleotides read TGTGCCGGGGGGGCGCAAGGGGTTGTCAATACCCAGCATTTT. This codes for CAGGAQGVVNTQHF.